This TCR beta chain was identified during a study of cytomegalovirus exposure and HLA in healthy donors. V dropped 2 bases and J dropped 3 bases, with 17 bases sitting between them. The CDR3 is 16 residues long. The germline V gene has CDR1 WSHSY and CDR2 SAAADI. Study results and caveats: There were reportedly fewer N-insertions in an Asian-associated ancestry cluster than the roughly 700-donor mean, in a later analysis.

This clone was seen more than once but under ten times. Its antigen is as yet unknown. PCR amplification relied on 60 Vbeta primers (plus 13 Jbeta primers). The table came from immunoSEQ multiplex PCR; TCRdb's copy has only in-frame clones and leaves some out. The table has about 130,000 clones, 15% to 20% seen once; the top ten hold about 3%. This sequence joins TRBV10-2 and TRBJ2-7, with D possibly TRBD2 on 5 matching bases. The clonotype originates from a female donor in good health and CMV-seropositive. Sequenced: PBMCs. The CDR3 coding sequence is TGCGCCAGCAGTGAGGGCCGAGGCAGGACTTTCTACGAGCAGTACTTC. It yields the protein CASSEGRGRTFYEQYF.